A selection of T cell receptor beta chains follows, all from one sample in a study of T cell responses to AZD1222 COVID-19 vaccine. Assay: immunoSEQ multiplex PCR; the TCRdb copy retains only in-frame clones and omits some. The profile shows around 92,000 clones, about nine tenths of them singletons. This sample comprised peripheral blood, obtained on day 0 of AZD1222 vaccination. The receptors here all came from an adult in good health. The CDR3 runs from the conserved cysteine through the conserved F or W. Fields, in order: CDR3 DNA, CDR3 protein, J gene, D gene, clone size, V gene. The D gene is left open where the match is weak. Clone size is given for some rows only: seen once, a few or many times, or a class if the clone is expanded.

TGCGCCAGCAGTGAGTCGATGGGGACTGAAGCTTTCTTT | CASSESMGTEAFF | TRBJ1-1 | . | . | TRBV10-1
TGTGCCAGCAGCGTAGTGGGGGAGTCAGGCTACACCTTC | CASSVVGESGYTF | TRBJ1-2 | . | . | TRBV9
TGTGCCAGCAGCCGAGGGGAGGGGCCTAATTCACCCCTCCACTTT | CASSRGEGPNSPLHF | TRBJ1-6 | . | . | TRBV7-9
TGTGCCATCAGTGATCGCGGGAACTCTGGGGCCAACGTCCTGACTTTC | CAISDRGNSGANVLTF | TRBJ2-6 | . | . | TRBV10-3
TGTGCCAGCAGCCTAAATGCCCTCTCCTATAATTCACCCCTCCACTTT | CASSLNALSYNSPLHF | TRBJ1-6 | . | . | TRBV11-1
TGCAGCGTTGGCGGAGGGGGGGAAGGGAGCAATCAGCCCCAGCATTTT | CSVGGGGEGSNQPQHF | TRBJ1-5 | . | . | TRBV29-1
TGTGCCAGCAGTTTAAAGACTAGCGGGAGCCCCTACGAGCAGTACTTC | CASSLKTSGSPYEQYF | TRBJ2-7 | TRBD2 | once | TRBV27
TGTGCCAGTAAGATGACAGGGTACACCGGGGAGCTGTTTTTT | CASKMTGYTGELFF | TRBJ2-2 | TRBD1 | . | TRBV19
TGTGCCAGCAGTTGGGACGGCCCTAATTCACCCCTCCACTTT | CASSWDGPNSPLHF | TRBJ1-6 | . | . | TRBV6-2/TRBV6-3
TGTGCCAGCATCGACATGTACGGGGCAGATACGCAGTATTTT | CASIDMYGADTQYF | TRBJ2-3 | . | . | TRBV7-9
TGTGCCAGCAGCTTAATGGGGTCGGTGGAACGGTATCGCAATGAGCAGTTCTTC | CASSLMGSVERYRNEQFF | TRBJ2-1 | . | . | TRBV11-2
TGTGCCAGCAGTTCCGTTGAGGGTCGGTCCCTCCACTTT | CASSSVEGRSLHF | TRBJ1-6 | . | once | TRBV28
TGCGCCAGCAGCCAAGATACAGGGAACTATGGCTACACCTTC | CASSQDTGNYGYTF | TRBJ1-2 | . | few | TRBV4-3
TGTGCCAGCAGCCAAGCTTGGCATGAGCAGTTCTTC | CASSQAWHEQFF | TRBJ2-1 | . | . | TRBV4-2
TGTGCCAGCCTCTACTTAGGACAGCAAGCTTTCTTT | CASLYLGQQAFF | TRBJ1-1 | . | . | TRBV2
TGTGCCAGCAGCGTAGCAGGCATCCGCTCCTATAATTCACCCCTCCACTTT | CASSVAGIRSYNSPLHF | TRBJ1-6 | . | . | TRBV9
TGTGCCAGCAGGAAGGACAGGGGGGGAACTGAAGCTTTCTTT | CASRKDRGGTEAFF | TRBJ1-1 | TRBD1 | . | TRBV2
TGCGCCAGCAGCCAAGATCTCGGGGCCCTACTGAACACTGAAGCTTTCTTT | CASSQDLGALLNTEAFF | TRBJ1-1 | . | once | TRBV4-3
TGTGCCAGCGTAGACGGTAACAATCAGCCCCAGCATTTT | CASVDGNNQPQHF | TRBJ1-5 | . | . | TRBV6-5
TGTGCCAGCAGTTACCGGAGGGGCCCGACAGCCCCGTATGGCTACACCTTC | CASSYRRGPTAPYGYTF | TRBJ1-2 | . | few | TRBV6-2/TRBV6-3
TGTGCCAGCTCACCAGACTCAGGGGCCGGGGGCTACACCTTC | CASSPDSGAGGYTF | TRBJ1-2 | . | . | TRBV18
TGCGCCAGCAGCTTGCCCGGGACAGTAAATGAAAAACTGTTTTTT | CASSLPGTVNEKLFF | TRBJ1-4 | TRBD1 | . | TRBV5-1
TGTGCCAGCAGTTTTGGACAGAACACTGAAGCTTTCTTT | CASSFGQNTEAFF | TRBJ1-1 | . | . | TRBV12-3/TRBV12-4
TGTGCCAGCATAGGGGCCACCTCCTACAATGAGCAGTTCTTC | CASIGATSYNEQFF | TRBJ2-1 | . | . | TRBV5-6
TGTGCCAGCAGCCTGTTGGGGGGGGGAGAAGAGACCCAGTACTTC | CASSLLGGGEETQYF | TRBJ2-5 | TRBD2 | . | TRBV3-1/TRBV3-2
TGTGCCAGCAGCCAACAGGGAAATTCACCCCTCCACTTT | CASSQQGNSPLHF | TRBJ1-6 | . | once | TRBV5-5
TGTGCCAGCACCCCCCTGAGGAGGGAATGGAAGCCCCAGCATTTT | CASTPLRREWKPQHF | TRBJ1-5 | . | . | TRBV7-4
TGCGCCAGCATGAGCGGGAGCGGGTCCTACAATGAGCAGTTCTTC | CASMSGSGSYNEQFF | TRBJ2-1 | TRBD2 | . | TRBV10-1
TGCGCCAGCAGCATAGACAACTCTGGAAACACCATATATTTT | CASSIDNSGNTIYF | TRBJ1-3 | . | . | TRBV5-1
TGCGCCAGCAGCTTACAGGGGGCAGGGGGCTACACCTTC | CASSLQGAGGYTF | TRBJ1-2 | TRBD1 | . | TRBV5-1
TGTGCCAGCAGCCAAGGGACAGCCTCCGAAGCTTTCTTT | CASSQGTASEAFF | TRBJ1-1 | . | . | TRBV3-1/TRBV3-2
TGTGCCAGCAGCCCAAGAACCCCCAGGCAGGCTGCCTACGAGCAGTACTTC | CASSPRTPRQAAYEQYF | TRBJ2-7 | . | . | TRBV4-2
TGTGCCAGCAGTTTAAGACCCCTATTCAGTGAAAAACTGTTTTTT | CASSLRPLFSEKLFF | TRBJ1-4 | . | . | TRBV27
TGTGCCAGCAGCTGGGGGGACAGGCGAAACTATGGCTACACCTTC | CASSWGDRRNYGYTF | TRBJ1-2 | TRBD1 | . | TRBV7-9
TGCGCCAGCAGCCTCGCTGGGCCGGCTTTTAATTCACCCCTCCACTTT | CASSLAGPAFNSPLHF | TRBJ1-6 | . | . | TRBV5-1
TGTGCCAGCAGCCCTAGCGGGGGCTCCTACAATGAGCAGTTCTTC | CASSPSGGSYNEQFF | TRBJ2-1 | TRBD2 | . | TRBV7-9
TGTGCCAGCACCTCGAAGGGTTCTGGCTACACCTTC | CASTSKGSGYTF | TRBJ1-2 | . | . | TRBV27
TGTGCCTCCGTAACCGGGACAGGGGCCTACGAGCAGTACTTC | CASVTGTGAYEQYF | TRBJ2-7 | TRBD1 | . | TRBV10-3
TGTGCCAGCAGCATCTCTTCTAATTCACCCCTCCACTTT | CASSISSNSPLHF | TRBJ1-6 | . | . | TRBV5-4
TGCGCCAGCAGCTTACAGGGGACTGCCTACGAGCAGTACTTC | CASSLQGTAYEQYF | TRBJ2-7 | . | . | TRBV5-1
TGTGCCAGCAGTTTTCGACTAGGTGAGCAGTATTTT | CASSFRLGEQYF | TRBJ2-3 | . | . | TRBV11-3